This T cell receptor beta chain was profiled in a study of identical twins. General study results and limits: There were fewer insertions in abundant cord blood beta clonotypes, but memory repertoires showed no such pattern. A partial confounding effect on zero-insertion analyses could come from invariant MAIT and iNKT cells. Out-of-frame alpha sequences common to twins were enriched for low generation probability.

This clonotype was seen repeatedly, ten times or more. As yet, its antigen is unknown. This CDR3 is built from 15 residues. Trimming left V 4 bases short and J 0 bases short, with 13 bases between. CDR1 and CDR2 from the germline V gene are MNHNS and SASEGT. Carrying unique molecular identifiers, the cDNA also gained a universal primer site through template switching. A single record per CDR3 protein comes from TCRdb applying MiXCR to the 5' RACE reads. In the table there are hundreds of thousands of distinct CDR3 sequences, around 6% of which are singletons. The TCR was taken from a man between 18 and 29 years old in good health. The sample taken for sequencing was naive T cells sorted from blood. This chain links TRBV6-1 with TRBJ2-7; tentative D call: TRBD1 (6 bases). The CDR3 reads CASSVGTHSSYEQYV. CDR3 coding DNA: TGTGCCAGCAGTGTCGGGACACATAGCTCCTACGAGCAGTACGTC.